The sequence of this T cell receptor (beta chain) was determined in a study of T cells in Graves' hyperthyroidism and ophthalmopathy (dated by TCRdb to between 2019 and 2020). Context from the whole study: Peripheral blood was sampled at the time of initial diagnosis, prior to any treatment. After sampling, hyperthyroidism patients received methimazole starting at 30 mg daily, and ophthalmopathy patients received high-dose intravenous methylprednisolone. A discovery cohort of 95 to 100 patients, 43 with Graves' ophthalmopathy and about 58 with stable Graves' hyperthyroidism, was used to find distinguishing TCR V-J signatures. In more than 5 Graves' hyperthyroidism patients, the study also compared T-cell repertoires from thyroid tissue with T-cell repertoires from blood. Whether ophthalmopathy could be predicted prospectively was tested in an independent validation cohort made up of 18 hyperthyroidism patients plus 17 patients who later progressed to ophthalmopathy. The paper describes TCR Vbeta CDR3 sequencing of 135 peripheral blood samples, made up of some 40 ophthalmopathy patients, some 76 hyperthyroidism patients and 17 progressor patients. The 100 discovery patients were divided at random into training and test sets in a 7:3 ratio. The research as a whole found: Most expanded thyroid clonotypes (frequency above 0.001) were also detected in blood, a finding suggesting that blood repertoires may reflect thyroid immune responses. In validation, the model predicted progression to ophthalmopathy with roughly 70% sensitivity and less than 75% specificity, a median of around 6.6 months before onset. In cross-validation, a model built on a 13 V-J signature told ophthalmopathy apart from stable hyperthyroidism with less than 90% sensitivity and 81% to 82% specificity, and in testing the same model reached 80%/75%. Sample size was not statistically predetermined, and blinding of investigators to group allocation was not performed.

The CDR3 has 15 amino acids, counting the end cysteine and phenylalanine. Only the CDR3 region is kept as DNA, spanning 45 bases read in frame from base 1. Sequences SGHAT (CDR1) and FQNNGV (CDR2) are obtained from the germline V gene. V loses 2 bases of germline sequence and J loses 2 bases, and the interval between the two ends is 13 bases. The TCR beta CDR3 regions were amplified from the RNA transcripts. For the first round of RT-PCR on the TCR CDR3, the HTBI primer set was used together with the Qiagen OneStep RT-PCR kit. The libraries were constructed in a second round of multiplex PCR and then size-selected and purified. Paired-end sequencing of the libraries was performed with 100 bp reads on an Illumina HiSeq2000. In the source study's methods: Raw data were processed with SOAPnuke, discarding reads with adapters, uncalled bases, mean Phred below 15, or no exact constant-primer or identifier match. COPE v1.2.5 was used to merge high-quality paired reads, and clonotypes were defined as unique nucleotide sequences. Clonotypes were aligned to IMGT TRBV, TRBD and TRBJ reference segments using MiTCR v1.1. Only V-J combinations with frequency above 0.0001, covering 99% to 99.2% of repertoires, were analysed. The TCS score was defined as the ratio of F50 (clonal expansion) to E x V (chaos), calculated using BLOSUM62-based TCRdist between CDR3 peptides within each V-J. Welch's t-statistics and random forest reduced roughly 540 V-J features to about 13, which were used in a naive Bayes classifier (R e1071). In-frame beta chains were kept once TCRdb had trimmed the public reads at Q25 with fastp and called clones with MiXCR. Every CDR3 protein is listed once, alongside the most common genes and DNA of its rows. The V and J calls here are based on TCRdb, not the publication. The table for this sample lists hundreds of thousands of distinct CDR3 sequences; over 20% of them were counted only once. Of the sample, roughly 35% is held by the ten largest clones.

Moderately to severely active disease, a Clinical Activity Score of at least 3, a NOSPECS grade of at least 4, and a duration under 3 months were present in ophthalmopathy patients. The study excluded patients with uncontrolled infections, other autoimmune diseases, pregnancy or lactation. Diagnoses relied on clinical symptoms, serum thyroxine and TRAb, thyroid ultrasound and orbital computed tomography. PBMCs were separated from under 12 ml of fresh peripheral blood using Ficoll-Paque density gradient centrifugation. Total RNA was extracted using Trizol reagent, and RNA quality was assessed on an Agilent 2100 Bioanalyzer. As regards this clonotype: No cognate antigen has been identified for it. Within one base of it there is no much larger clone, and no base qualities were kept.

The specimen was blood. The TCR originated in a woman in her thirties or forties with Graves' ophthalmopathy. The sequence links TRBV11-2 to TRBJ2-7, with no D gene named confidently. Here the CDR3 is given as CASSLWAGQAYEQYF. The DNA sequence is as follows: TGTGCCAGCAGCTTATGGGCAGGCCAGGCCTACGAGCAGTACTTC.